This TCR beta chain was identified in a study of shared clonotypes between healthy human individuals. Broader study findings: Lower generation probabilities were found for non-shared clonotypes than for those shared by all four donors.

The donor population consisted of healthy HIV-negative adults with no recent acute infections or vaccinations. The study separated CD4+ cells into CD45RA+ naive and CD45RA-negative memory subsets. Genomic DNA (from each subset) was split evenly across several immunoSEQ plates. The protocol was immunoSEQ multiplex PCR, while the TCRdb copy is restricted to in-frame clones and leaves out a portion. Among a few million clones listed, more than 90% were seen once. Points on this clone: Its antigen is undetermined.

V was cut by 0 bases and J by 2 bases, with 16 bases left in between. The CDR3 is 17 amino acids. Germline V lookup: CDR1 SGHRS, CDR2 YFSETQ. This TCR was recovered from a man aged 18 to 29 in good health. Sequencing used naive CD4+ T cells sorted from blood. Subset denoted: CD45RA+ positively selected. This chain connects TRBV5-1 to TRBJ2-3; D perhaps matches TRBD2 (6 bases). DNA of the CDR3: TGCGCCAGCAGCTTGGCCCCTAGCGCGGCGATCACAGATACGCAGTATTTT. Residues: CASSLAPSAAITDTQYF. The variable domain in full, with the rest retrieved from reference TRBV5-1 and TRBJ2-3, is KAGVTQTPRYLIKTRGQQVTLSCSPISGHRSVSWYQQTPGQGLQFLFEYFSETQRNKGNFPGRFSGRQFSNSRSEMNVSTLELGDSALYLCASSLAPSAAITDTQYFGPGTRLTVL.